This TCR beta chain emerged from a study of Graves' ophthalmopathy and Graves' hyperthyroidism. Study results and caveats: With just under 90% sensitivity and 70% to 82% specificity, a 13-signature model separated ophthalmopathy from stable hyperthyroidism.

This clonotype was observed at least ten times. Its specificity is unknown. Trimming left V 5 bases short and J 7 bases short, with 8 bases between. This CDR3 region has 11 residues. Germline loops: CDR1 MNHEY, CDR2 SMNVEV (reference sequence). The authors isolated PBMCs from approximately 10 ml of fresh peripheral blood. Amplified material comprised TCR beta CDR3 regions derived from RNA transcripts. A first-round RT-PCR used HTBI primers, followed by a second-round multiplex PCR. TCRdb reanalysed the multiplex PCR reads using MiXCR and keeps one entry per CDR3 protein. The sample contains 350,000 to 450,000 distinct CDR3 sequences, over 20% of which appear only once.

The receptor comes from a woman between 18 and 30 years old with stable Graves' hyperthyroidism. The genes are TRBV27 and TRBJ1-1; D might be TRBD1 (6 bases). Material for sequencing was peripheral blood. CDR3 region: CASSDRREAFF. In DNA form, the CDR3 reads TGTGCCAGCAGTGACAGGCGTGAAGCTTTCTTT.